This T cell receptor (beta chain) was recovered during a study of identical twins. V lost 4 bases and J lost 0; bases outside the gene matches: 7. CDR3 length: 16 residues. Germline V lookup: CDR1 SGHRS, CDR2 YFSETQ. From the 5' RACE reads, TCRdb called clonotypes with MiXCR, one entry per CDR3 protein. The sample includes around 370,000 distinct CDR3 sequences, about 10% of them seen just once. The sequenced sample was naive T cells sorted from blood. V usage is TRBV5-1 and J usage is TRBJ1-1; TRBD1 matches at 9 bases. This receptor was obtained from a woman between 50 and 59 years old in good health. The CDR3 region is CASSRTGQGMNTEAFF. The CDR3, as DNA: TGCGCCAGCAGCAGAACGGGACAGGGAATGAACACTGAAGCTTTCTTT.